This T cell receptor (beta chain) was found in a study of T cell clonotyping in hematopoietic cell transplantation. Study-wide results and caveats: Pathologically expanded recipient clonotypes increased progressively from day 30 to day 180 as diversity fell. Higher Inverse Simpson Index values in graft donor and pretransplant recipient predicted broader posttransplant TCR diversity. No sorting was done, leaving CD4 and CD8 contributions mixed.

Blood collection times were about day -28 and days 30, 100, 180 posttransplant. A remark on this clone: What it binds is unknown.

With 4 bases clipped from V and 13 bases from J, the junction kept 13 bases outside the gene matches. This CDR3 has 15 residues. Germline V gene lookup returns CDR1 LGHNA and CDR2 YNFKEQ. Profiled with immunoSEQ multiplex PCR; TCRdb holds only in-frame clones, not every one. This table holds some 5,000 clones, 70% to 80% found once. The chain carries TRBV4-2 and TRBJ1-6; TRBD1 aligns across 7 bases. This receptor was obtained from a male patient in his forties or fifties who had an allogeneic stem cell transplant from an unrelated donor, so the T cells may come from the graft donor. Some clones in this sample may be carry-over from other donors' samples. The material sequenced was PBMCs, taken 100 days after allogeneic stem cell transplant. In nucleotides, the CDR3 is TGTGCCAGCAGCCCCTCGAGACAGGGAGACGGTCCCCTCCACTTT. This encodes CASSPSRQGDGPLHF.